These 21 T cell receptor beta chains originate from one sample sequenced in a study of OX40 agonist ivuxolimab in advanced cancers. The protocol was immunoSEQ multiplex PCR, while the TCRdb copy is restricted to in-frame clones and leaves out a portion. The profile shows about 71,000 clones, 80% to 85% of them singletons. The sample was CD4+ or CD8+ T cells sorted from blood, taken in a trial of the OX40 agonist ivuxolimab. The receptor set was obtained from an adult with an advanced solid tumor such as melanoma, head and neck, liver or kidney cancer.

In its sample, this clone was seen once. The chain recombines TRBV6-1 with TRBJ2-1, with unresolved D. The V end lost 2 bases, the J end lost 0 bases, and 2 bases lay between the germline ends. The germline V gene has CDR1 MNHNS and CDR2 SASEGT. The length of the CDR3 is 13 residues. The CDR3 coding sequence is TGTGCCAGCAGTGAACCCTCCTACAATGAGCAGTTCTTC. Its protein is CASSEPSYNEQFF.

The chain carries TRBV6-6 and TRBJ1-3; no clear D. V shed 5 bases and J shed 4 bases, with 12 bases lying between them. Germline V gene data show CDR1 as MNHNY and CDR2 as SVGAGI (reference sequence). CDR3 length: 14 residues. The CDR3 DNA follows: TGTGCCAGCAGTCCGACCGTGCTGGGAAACACCATATATTTT. This translates into CASSPTVLGNTIYF.

This rearrangement joins TRBV5-1 to TRBJ1-6; D is perhaps TRBD1 (5 bases). The CDR3 consists of 15 residues. The ends were cut back, 0 bases at V and 7 bases at J, with 11 bases in the middle. Germline CDR1 and CDR2: SGHRS and YFSETQ. The CDR3 loop reads CASSLERGGNSPLHF. The CDR3 DNA is TGCGCCAGCAGCTTGGAGCGGGGGGGGAATTCACCCCTCCACTTT.

The gene calls are TRBV28 and TRBJ2-3, with D unresolved. V lost 5 bases, J lost 4 bases, and 13 bases lay in between. Looked up from germline, CDR1 is MDHEN and CDR2 is SYDVKM. This CDR3 is 14 amino acids long. The DNA of the CDR3 is TGTGCCAGCAGTGATGGACGTGGGGCAGATACGCAGTATTTT. Translating it yields CASSDGRGADTQYF.

This rearrangement joins TRBV11-3 to TRBJ2-2, with D maybe TRBD1 (6 bases). CDR1 is SGHNT and CDR2 is YENEEA in the germline V gene. This CDR3 is built from 16 residues. Deletions cut 2 bases from V and 0 bases from J, with 10 bases between. The CDR3, as DNA: TGTGCCAGCAGCTTATCCTGGACAGCGAACACCGGGGAGCTGTTTTTT. This translates into CASSLSWTANTGELFF.

V is TRBV5-1 and J is TRBJ2-1; 9 nucleotides line up with TRBD2. In germline, CDR1 is SGHRS, CDR2 YFSETQ. CDR3 length equals 14 residues. The V segment lost 2 bases and the J segment 6 bases; nucleotides outside the gene matches: 3. The CDR3 region has the DNA TGCGCCAGCAGCTTCGGGACTAGCTCCAATGAGCAGTTCTTC. It encodes CASSFGTSSNEQFF.

V usage is TRBV13 and J usage is TRBJ2-7; TRBD1 is a possible D gene (6 bases). Deletions cut 5 bases from V and 0 bases from J, with 17 bases between. The germline CDR1 and CDR2 sequences are PRHDT and FYEKMQ (reference sequence). There are 16 residues in the CDR3. The CDR3 nucleotides are TGTGCCAGCAGCACCCGCAAAGGGGGTATCTCCTACGAGCAGTACTTC. Protein product: CASSTRKGGISYEQYF.

This clone has a single count. This chain uses TRBV5-8 with TRBJ1-1; D is uncertain. Deletions cut 3 bases from V and 1 base from J, with 10 bases between. The germline CDR1 and CDR2 sequences are SGHTS and YDEGEE. This CDR3 comprises 14 residues. The CDR3 coding sequence is TGTGCCAGCAGCTCTAGGGCGGCGAACACTGAAGCTTTCTTT. As protein: CASSSRAANTEAFF.

The J gene is TRBJ2-7, the V gene TRBV5-6; 7 nucleotides match TRBD2. Germline V gives CDR1 SGHDT, CDR2 YYEEEE. V trimming: 4 bases; J trimming: 3 bases; junction bases outside the gene matches: 7. This CDR3 has 14 residues. The CDR3 sequence is CASSPTLAGYEQYF. The CDR3 DNA follows: TGTGCCAGCAGCCCGACCTTAGCGGGCTACGAGCAGTACTTC. Full variable domain (remainder filled in from reference TRBV5-6 and TRBJ2-7): DAGVTQSPTHLIKTRGQQVTLRCSPKSGHDTVSWYQQALGQGPQFIFQYYEEEERQRGNFPDRFSGHQFPNYSSELNVNALLLGDSALYLCASSPTLAGYEQYFGPGTRLTVT.

The gene calls are TRBV10-3 and TRBJ2-3; TRBD2 agrees at 14 bases. This CDR3 region has 18 residues. Germline V gives CDR1 ENHRY, CDR2 SYGVKD. Trimming at V came to 6 bases and at J to 1 base, leaving 9 bases not matched to a gene. CDR3 sequence: CAIRKGLAGEGGTDTQYF. In DNA, the CDR3 is TGTGCCATCAGAAAGGGACTAGCGGGAGAGGGGGGCACAGATACGCAGTATTTT.

The chain combines TRBV5-1 with TRBJ2-6; a weak D match, TRBD2 (6 bases). The CDR3 totals 17 residues. Germline CDR1 SGHRS, CDR2 YFSETQ. V was trimmed by 2 bases and J by 3 bases, leaving 15 bases between them. CDR3 nucleotide sequence: TGCGCCAGCAGCTTAGTGACTAGTTCCTTTGGGGCCAACGTCCTGACTTTC. Protein: CASSLVTSSFGANVLTF. The whole variable domain, remainder taken from reference TRBV5-1 and TRBJ2-6, is KAGVTQTPRYLIKTRGQQVTLSCSPISGHRSVSWYQQTPGQGLQFLFEYFSETQRNKGNFPGRFSGRQFSNSRSEMNVSTLELGDSALYLCASSLVTSSFGANVLTFGAGSRLTVL.

The rearrangement links TRBV11-3 to TRBJ2-2, with 11 bases fitting TRBD1. The CDR3 is 17 residues long. CDR1 is SGHNT and CDR2 is YENEEA in the germline V gene. J was trimmed by 4 bases and V by 2 bases; bases with no gene match: 6. Written as DNA, the CDR3 is TGTGCCAGCAGCTTAATGTGGGGACAGGGGGGCACCGGGGAGCTGTTTTTT. This encodes CASSLMWGQGGTGELFF.

To note about this clone: At one end, the junction sequence differs from germline, possibly due to a read error. This rearrangement joins TRBV30 to TRBJ1-6; D ambiguous. The CDR3 runs 11 residues. From germline, CDR1 is GTSNPN and CDR2 SVGIG (reference sequence). This CDR3 is CAWTADSSLHF. CDR3 nucleotide sequence: TGTGCCTGGACGGCGGATTCATCCCTCCACTTT. Full variable domain (missing parts from reference TRBV30 and TRBJ1-6): SQTIHQWPATLVQPVGSPLSLECTVEGTSNPNLYWYRQAAGRGLQLLFYSVGIGQISSEVPQNLSASRPQDRQFILSSKKLLLSDSGFYLCAWTADSSLHFGNGTRLTVT.

This clone was recorded only once. The chain combines TRBV11-3 with TRBJ2-1; TRBD2 might be the D (6 bases). V lost 1 base, J lost 0 bases, and 7 bases lay in between. The CDR3 sequence is 15 residues long. Germline V lookup: CDR1 SGHNT, CDR2 YENEEA. The CDR3 loop is CASSLGSGSYNEQFF. The CDR3 nucleotides read TGTGCCAGCAGCTTAGGTAGCGGCTCCTACAATGAGCAGTTCTTC.

This chain uses TRBV10-3 with TRBJ2-7; 7 bases line up with TRBD2. Germline CDR1 reads ENHRY; CDR2 reads SYGVKD. V was clipped by 6 bases and J by 3 bases; unmatched bases: 5. The length of the CDR3 is 13 residues. In nucleotides, the CDR3 is TGTGCCATCAGACCCACTAGCGACTACGAGCAGTACTTC. It encodes CAIRPTSDYEQYF.

With regard to this clone: A read error is likely, as this CDR3 ends without the conserved phenylalanine or tryptophan. J is TRBJ1-1 and V is TRBV5-1, with D perhaps matching TRBD1 (6 bases). V was trimmed by 4 bases and J by 0 bases, leaving 10 bases between them. Germline CDR1 and CDR2: SGHRS and YFSETQ. The CDR3 extends over 14 amino acids. CDR3 region: CASSPDSLNTEAFL. The CDR3 DNA reads TGCGCCAGCAGCCCGGACAGTTTGAACACTGAAGCTTTCCTT.

This chain joins TRBV7-9 and TRBJ2-6; TRBD1 might be the D (6 bases). Germline V gene lookup returns CDR1 SEHNR and CDR2 FQNEAQ (reference sequence). V was pared by 1 base and J by 1 base, with 14 bases between. CDR3 size: 18 residues. DNA for the CDR3: TGTGCCAGCAGCTTAGTGGCAGGGGCGCAATCTGGGGCCAACGTCCTGACTTTC. This translates into CASSLVAGAQSGANVLTF.

The chain links TRBV27 to TRBJ2-3; D gene ambiguous. The CDR3 runs 12 residues. The V gene lost 5 bases and the J gene lost 5 bases, with 8 bases spanning the gap. Germline V lookup: CDR1 MNHEY, CDR2 SMNVEV (reference sequence). The CDR3 DNA is TGTGCCAGCAGTCCCGAACGAGATACGCAGTATTTT. Encoded protein: CASSPERDTQYF.

This clone was seen more than once but under ten times. The rearrangement uses TRBV5-1 and TRBJ2-5, with unresolved D. Germline CDR1 is SGHRS and CDR2 is YFSETQ. Trimming cost V 4 bases and J 2 bases, with 12 bases left between them. This CDR3 is 14 amino acids long. CDR3: CASSPSGGQETQYF. The CDR3 DNA reads TGCGCCAGCAGCCCTTCAGGCGGACAAGAGACCCAGTACTTC. The full variable domain, its missing parts supplied by reference TRBV5-1 and TRBJ2-5, is KAGVTQTPRYLIKTRGQQVTLSCSPISGHRSVSWYQQTPGQGLQFLFEYFSETQRNKGNFPGRFSGRQFSNSRSEMNVSTLELGDSALYLCASSPSGGQETQYFGPGTRLLVL.

This chain connects TRBV5-4 to TRBJ2-3; D remains unclear. CDR3 length: 14 amino acids. The germline gives CDR1 SGHNT, CDR2 YYREEE (reference sequence). Deletions cut 0 bases from V and 2 bases from J, with 7 bases between. The CDR3 region is CASSLAMVTDTQYF. CDR3 sequence (DNA): TGTGCCAGCAGCTTGGCCATGGTCACAGATACGCAGTATTTT.

This chain uses TRBV5-1 with TRBJ2-1; D unclear. Germline CDR1 and CDR2: SGHRS and YFSETQ. This CDR3 has 13 residues. Trimming pared 1 base from V and 8 bases from J, leaving 10 bases between. The CDR3 coding sequence is TGCGCCAGCAGCTTGAGTGTCGGCGATGAGCAGTTCTTC. It translates to CASSLSVGDEQFF.